A single T cell receptor beta chain is shown here with its context. Patients between 18 and 65 years old had hyperthyroidism, newly diagnosed and lasting under 2 months. Based on clinical symptoms, serum thyroxine and TRAb, thyroid ultrasound and orbital computed tomography, diagnoses were reached. V gave up 7 bases and J gave up 5 bases, with 5 bases separating them. The CDR3 is 11 residues long. CDR1 and CDR2 from the germline V gene are LNHDA and SQIVND (reference sequence). The sample is drawn from a study of T cells in Graves' hyperthyroidism and ophthalmopathy. Amplified TCR beta CDR3 regions derived from RNA transcripts. HTBI primers were employed in a first-round RT-PCR of the TCR CDR3. TCRdb fed the multiplex PCR reads into MiXCR, producing one record per CDR3 protein. The sample lists 560,000 or so distinct CDR3 sequences, approximately 44% occurring once.

This receptor was obtained from a woman aged 18 to 35 with Graves' hyperthyroidism. V gene TRBV19 combines with J gene TRBJ1-4; unclear D gene. Specimen: peripheral blood or thyroid tissue (not recorded which). The CDR3 nucleotides read TGTGCCAGTATACAAAATGAAAAACTGTTTTTT. Amino acids: CASIQNEKLFF.